The 23 T cell receptor beta chains below all came from one sample that was sequenced in a study of blood T cell repertoires in COVID-19. Clones were read by immunoSEQ multiplex PCR, and TCRdb kept only the in-frame ones, dropping some. Counted here are fewer than 350,000 clones, around 89% occurring once; the ten biggest clones make up less than 2%. The sample taken for sequencing was PBMCs or T cells enriched from blood (not recorded which). These receptors were collected from a woman aged 18-29 years with acute COVID-19.

V is TRBV6-5 and J is TRBJ2-5; 9 nucleotides align to TRBD1. J was trimmed by 3 bases and V by 5 bases; bases with no gene match: 1. CDR1 and CDR2 (germline): MNHEY, SVGAGI. This CDR3 region has 13 residues. The CDR3 nucleotides read TGTGCCAGCAGTCGACAGGGGGAAGAGACCCAGTACTTC. Translated, it gives CASSRQGEETQYF.

The rearrangement links TRBV11-2 to TRBJ1-1; 9 bases line up with TRBD1. Trimming at V came to 5 bases and at J to 1 base, leaving 2 bases not matched to a gene. The CDR3 length is 14 residues. Germline loops: CDR1 SGHAT, CDR2 FQNNGV. The CDR3 sequence is CASSQGQGNTEAFF. CDR3 nucleotides: TGTGCCAGCAGCCAGGGACAGGGGAACACTGAAGCTTTCTTT.

The rearrangement joins TRBV3-1 (or the pseudogene TRBV3-2) to TRBJ1-1, with 8 positions matching TRBD1. The trim removed 6 bases at V and 1 base at J, leaving 4 bases unmatched. Germline V CDR1 and CDR2: LGHDT, YNNKEL (reference sequence). The CDR3 is 14 amino acids. CDR3 residues: CASRRTGRNTEAFF. The CDR3 region has the DNA TGTGCCAGCAGACGGACAGGGCGGAACACTGAAGCTTTCTTT.

The chain combines TRBV18 with TRBJ2-3; 7 bases line up with TRBD2. Germline loops: CDR1 KGHSH, CDR2 LQKENI. Trimming at V came to 3 bases and at J to 1 base, leaving 7 bases not matched to a gene. This CDR3 contains 16 residues. The CDR3 spells CASSPPLALRTDTQYF. Written as DNA, the CDR3 is TGTGCCAGCTCACCTCCACTAGCGCTTCGCACAGATACGCAGTATTTT.

The chain recombines TRBV5-6 with TRBJ1-5, with D possibly TRBD1 on 5 matching bases. Per the germline V gene, CDR1 is SGHDT and CDR2 is YYEEEE. The V and J ends lost 0 bases and 5 bases respectively, with 12 bases between them. CDR3 length: 15 residues. CDR3 in DNA: TGTGCCAGCAGCTTGGGGGAACAGGCGGATCAGCCCCAGCATTTT. This translates into CASSLGEQADQPQHF.

This sequence joins TRBV5-1 and TRBJ2-5; 14 bases map to TRBD2. V was clipped by 4 bases and J by 5 bases; unmatched bases: 4. Per the germline V gene, CDR1 is SGHRS and CDR2 is YFSETQ. The CDR3 has 15 residues. The CDR3 nucleotides are TGCGCCAGCAGCCCGGGACTAGCGGGAGCGGAGACCCAGTACTTC. It codes for CASSPGLAGAETQYF.

The J gene is TRBJ1-5, the V gene TRBV5-1; D is unclear. Germline loops: CDR1 SGHRS, CDR2 YFSETQ. The V end lost 0 bases, the J end lost 7 bases, and 11 bases lay between the germline ends. The CDR3 spans 14 residues. CDR3 sequence (DNA): TGCGCCAGCAGCTTGGGGGAGACTGGGCAGCCCCAGCATTTT. As protein: CASSLGETGQPQHF.

This clone has just a few counts. The chain couples TRBV19 to TRBJ1-3, with D unresolved. Deletions cut 6 bases from V and 0 bases from J, with 12 bases between. CDR3 length: 15 amino acids. Germline CDR1 reads LNHDA; CDR2 reads SQIVND (reference sequence). Here the CDR3 DNA reads TGTGCCAGTAGGAGGGCCATTGGCTCTGGAAACACCATATATTTT. Amino acid sequence: CASRRAIGSGNTIYF. The full variable domain, with the rest looked up from reference TRBV19 and TRBJ1-3, is DGGITQSPKYLFRKEGQNVTLSCEQNLNHDAMYWYRQDPGQGLRLIYYSQIVNDFQKGDIAEGYSVSREKKESFPLTVTSAQKNPTAFYLCASRRAIGSGNTIYFGEGSWLTVV.

The V and J genes are TRBV18 and TRBJ2-7; the D gene is possibly TRBD2 (6 bases). CDR3 size: 15 residues. Trimming left V 6 bases short and J 5 bases short, with 20 bases between. CDR1 is KGHSH and CDR2 is LQKENI in the germline V gene. The DNA of the CDR3 is TGTGCCAGCTCTGCGGCGGGACTCGCATCCAACGAGCAGTACTTC. Protein product: CASSAAGLASNEQYF.

The V and J genes are TRBV5-1 and TRBJ2-4, with D possibly being TRBD1 (6 bases). CDR3 size: 17 residues. The germline V and J ends were trimmed by 4 bases and 4 bases, with 21 bases remaining between them. Germline-derived CDR1 and CDR2 are SGHRS and YFSETQ. In DNA form, the CDR3 reads TGCGCCAGCAGCCCCCGGGCAGGGGAGAGGGGTAAAAACATTCAGTACTTC. It encodes CASSPRAGERGKNIQYF.

This clone has a single count. The chain has TRBV6-5 and TRBJ2-5, with a possible D match to TRBD2 (6 bases). Germline V gives CDR1 MNHEY, CDR2 SVGAGI. V lost 2 bases to trimming and J lost 3 bases, with 7 bases between them. The CDR3 extends over 13 amino acids. The CDR3 sequence is CASSYGGEETQYF. Written as DNA, the CDR3 is TGTGCCAGCAGTTACGGCGGGGAAGAGACCCAGTACTTC.

This chain joins TRBV20-1 and TRBJ2-5; weak D call: TRBD2 (6 bases). CDR1 and CDR2 from the germline V gene are DFQATT and SNEGSKA (reference sequence). The CDR3 extends over 14 amino acids. The V end lost 3 bases, the J end lost 5 bases, and 16 bases lay between the germline ends. This chain's CDR3 is CSASRLVLGETQYF. CDR3 in DNA: TGCAGTGCTAGTAGACTAGTTCTAGGGGAGACCCAGTACTTC.

V usage is TRBV6-5 and J usage is TRBJ2-3, with D perhaps TRBD1 (6 bases). V was shortened by 7 bases and J by 6 bases, with 8 bases between the two germline ends. Germline lookup yields CDR1 MNHEY and CDR2 SVGAGI. The CDR3 extends over 11 amino acids. CDR3 coding DNA: TGTGCCAGCACAGGGGTGGATACGCAGTATTTT. Amino acid sequence: CASTGVDTQYF.

The rearrangement links TRBV18 to TRBJ1-3, with no clear D. Germline V gene data show CDR1 as KGHSH and CDR2 as LQKENI. The CDR3 extends over 15 amino acids. V was shortened by 1 base and J by 2 bases, with 9 bases between the two germline ends. CDR3 DNA: TGTGCCAGCTCACCACTAGAGAAGCCTGGAAACACCATATATTTT. Protein product: CASSPLEKPGNTIYF.

The rearrangement links TRBV5-5 to TRBJ1-3; D perhaps matches TRBD1 (6 bases). Germline V CDR1 and CDR2: SGHKS, YYEKEE (reference sequence). CDR3 length equals 16 residues. The germline V and J ends were trimmed by 0 bases and 4 bases, with 14 bases remaining between them. This chain's CDR3 is CASSLGPRGSGNTIYF. The CDR3 coding sequence is TGTGCCAGCAGCTTGGGACCCAGGGGCTCCGGAAACACCATATATTTT.

V is TRBV6-5 and J is TRBJ2-1, with TRBD2 matching 8 bases. In germline, CDR1 is MNHEY, CDR2 SVGAGI. The CDR3 is 12 residues long. With 2 bases clipped from V and 14 bases from J, the junction kept 5 bases outside the gene matches. In DNA, the CDR3 is TGTGCCAGCAGTTACCCCAACGGGAGGGAGTTCTTC. Residues: CASSYPNGREFF.

This sequence joins TRBV28 and TRBJ2-7; weak D call: TRBD1 (6 bases). Germline lookup yields CDR1 MDHEN and CDR2 SYDVKM. The CDR3 spans 15 residues. V lost 3 bases and J lost 4, with 16 bases in between. The CDR3 region is CASSLGWTASYEQYF. In DNA form, the CDR3 reads TGTGCCAGCAGTTTGGGTTGGACAGCTTCTTACGAGCAGTACTTC.

This clone was recorded once. This rearrangement joins TRBV7-7 to TRBJ2-1; 11 bases align to TRBD2. This CDR3 region has 15 residues. Germline assignment: CDR1 SSHAT and CDR2 FNYEAQ (reference sequence). J gave up 10 bases and V 5 bases, and 10 bases lay outside the gene matches. The CDR3 reads CASSPVAGGFGEQFF. The CDR3 DNA reads TGTGCCAGCAGCCCAGTAGCGGGAGGGTTCGGGGAGCAGTTCTTC.

V is TRBV6-2 or TRBV6-3 and J is TRBJ2-3; 7 bases align to TRBD1. Trimming took 7 bases from V and 0 from J; bases not matched to a gene: 7. CDR1 is MNHEY and CDR2 is SVGEGT in the germline V gene. The CDR3 runs 15 residues. CDR3 in amino acids: CASNPGQLSTDTQYF. The CDR3 nucleotides are TGTGCCAGCAACCCGGGACAGCTAAGCACAGATACGCAGTATTTT.

To note about this clone: Other nucleotide sequences in the sample specify the same CDR3. The chain joins TRBV5-8 to TRBJ1-2; 9 bases match TRBD1. V lost 4 bases to trimming and J lost 8 bases; unmatched junction nucleotides: 6. CDR3 length: 13 residues. Germline CDR1 and CDR2: SGHTS and YDEGEE. CDR3 residues: CASSLGQGNGYTF. The CDR3 DNA sequence: TGTGCCAGCAGCCTGGGACAGGGAAACGGCTACACCTTC.

The chain combines TRBV24-1 with TRBJ1-2, with TRBD1 matching 8 bases. The V gene's germline CDR1 is KGHDR and CDR2 SFDVKD. The V and J ends lost 2 bases and 8 bases, in that order; junction bases with no gene match: 21. This CDR3 comprises 19 residues. The CDR3 sequence is CATSDSNIAGGINSGGYTF. Here the CDR3 DNA reads TGTGCCACCAGTGATTCAAATATCGCAGGGGGCATAAACTCGGGAGGCTACACCTTC.

This chain links TRBV19 with TRBJ2-7, with D possibly being TRBD2 (5 bases). Germline CDR1 LNHDA, CDR2 SQIVND (reference sequence). The CDR3 is 15 residues long. Trimming stripped 3 bases from V and 0 bases from J, with 12 bases between. CDR3 DNA sequence: TGTGCCAGTAGTATGTGGCTAGCCACCTCCTACGAGCAGTACTTC. It yields the protein CASSMWLATSYEQYF.

Only one count was recorded for this clone. The chain links TRBV5-6 to TRBJ1-1; D may be TRBD1 (6 bases). Germline CDR1 reads SGHDT; CDR2 reads YYEEEE. The V end was cut by 2 bases, the J end by 4 bases, with 12 bases between. CDR3 length: 14 amino acids. This CDR3 reads CASSLGGRGTEAFF. In DNA, the CDR3 is TGTGCCAGCAGCTTAGGCGGCAGGGGCACTGAAGCTTTCTTT.